This TCR beta chain is from a study of metastatic and nonmetastatic thyroid tumors. V was trimmed by 7 bases and J by 3 bases, leaving 22 bases between them. The CDR3 covers 17 residues. Patients were all untreated before their thyroid surgery. TCRdb re-clonotyped the PCR reads via MiXCR. The sample contains 30,000 to 35,000 clones, 30% of which appear only once. The rearrangement uses TRBV12-3 or TRBV12-4 and TRBJ2-1; D is uncertain. The receptor was derived from a female donor with papillary thyroid cancer or a benign thyroid nodule (not recorded which). Some clones in this sample may be carry-over from other donors' samples. Material for sequencing was blood. The CDR3 nucleotides read TGTGCCAGCACCCGAGTGGGCACGACCTTGGGCTACAATGAGCAGTTCTTC. This codes for CASTRVGTTLGYNEQFF.